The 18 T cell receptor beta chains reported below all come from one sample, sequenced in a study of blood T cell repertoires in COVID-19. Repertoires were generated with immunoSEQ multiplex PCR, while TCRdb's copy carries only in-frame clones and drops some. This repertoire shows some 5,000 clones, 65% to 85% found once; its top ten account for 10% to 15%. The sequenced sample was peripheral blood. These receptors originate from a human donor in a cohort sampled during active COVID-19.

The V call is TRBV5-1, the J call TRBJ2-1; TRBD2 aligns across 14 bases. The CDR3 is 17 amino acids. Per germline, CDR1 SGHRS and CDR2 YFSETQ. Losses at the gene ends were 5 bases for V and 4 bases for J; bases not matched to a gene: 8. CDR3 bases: TGCGCCAGCAGACCCTTAGGGACTAGCGGGAGTTACAATGAGCAGTTCTTC. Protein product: CASRPLGTSGSYNEQFF.

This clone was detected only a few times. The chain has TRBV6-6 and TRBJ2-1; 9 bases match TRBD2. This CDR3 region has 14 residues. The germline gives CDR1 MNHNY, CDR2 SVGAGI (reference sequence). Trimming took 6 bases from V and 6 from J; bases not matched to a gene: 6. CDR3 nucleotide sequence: TGTGCCAGCAGATTTAGCGGGAGTAGCAATGAGCAGTTCTTC. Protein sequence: CASRFSGSSNEQFF.

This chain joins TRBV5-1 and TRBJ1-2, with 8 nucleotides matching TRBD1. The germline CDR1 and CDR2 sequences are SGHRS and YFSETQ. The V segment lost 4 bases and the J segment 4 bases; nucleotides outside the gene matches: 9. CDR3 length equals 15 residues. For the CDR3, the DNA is TGCGCCAGCAGCGAACCGGGACAGGTCTTCTATGGCTACACCTTC. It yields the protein CASSEPGQVFYGYTF.

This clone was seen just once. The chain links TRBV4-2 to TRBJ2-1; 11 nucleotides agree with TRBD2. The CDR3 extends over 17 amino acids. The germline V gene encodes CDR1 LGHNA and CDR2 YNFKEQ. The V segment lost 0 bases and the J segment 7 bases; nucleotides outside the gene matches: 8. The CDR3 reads CASSQEIGLAGGNEQFF. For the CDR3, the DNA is TGTGCCAGCAGCCAAGAAATTGGGCTAGCGGGAGGTAATGAGCAGTTCTTC.

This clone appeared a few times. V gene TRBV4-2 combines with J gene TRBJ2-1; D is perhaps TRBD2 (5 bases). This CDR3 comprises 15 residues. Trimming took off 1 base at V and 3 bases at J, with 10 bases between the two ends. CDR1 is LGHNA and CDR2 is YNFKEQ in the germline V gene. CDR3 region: CASSQGSGNYNEQFF. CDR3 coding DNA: TGTGCCAGCAGCCAAGGCTCGGGGAACTACAATGAGCAGTTCTTC.

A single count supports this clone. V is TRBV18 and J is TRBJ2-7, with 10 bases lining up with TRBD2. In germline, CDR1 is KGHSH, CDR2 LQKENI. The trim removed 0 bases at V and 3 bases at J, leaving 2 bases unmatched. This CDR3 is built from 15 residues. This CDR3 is CASSPPGLADYEQYF. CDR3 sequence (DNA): TGTGCCAGCTCACCACCTGGACTAGCGGACTACGAGCAGTACTTC.

The CDR3 sequence: CASSPRTGQQETQYF. The CDR3 DNA sequence: TGTGCCAGCAGTCCCCGGACAGGGCAACAAGAGACCCAGTACTTC. This chain uses TRBV27 with TRBJ2-5; 8 positions agree with TRBD1. In germline, CDR1 is MNHEY, CDR2 SMNVEV (reference sequence). The CDR3 has 15 residues. J was trimmed by 2 bases and V by 5 bases; bases with no gene match: 7.

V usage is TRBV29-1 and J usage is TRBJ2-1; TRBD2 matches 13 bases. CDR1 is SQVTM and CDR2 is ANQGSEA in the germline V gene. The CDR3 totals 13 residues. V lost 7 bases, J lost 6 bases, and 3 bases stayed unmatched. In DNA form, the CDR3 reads TGCAGCGCCCGACTAGCGGGAGGCAATGAGCAGTTCTTC. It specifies CSARLAGGNEQFF.

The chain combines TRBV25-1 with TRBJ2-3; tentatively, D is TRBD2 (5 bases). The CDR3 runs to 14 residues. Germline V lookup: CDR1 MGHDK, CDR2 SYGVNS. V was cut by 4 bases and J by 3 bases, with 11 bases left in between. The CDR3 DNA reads TGTGCCAGCAGTGCGAGGGTTAGAACAGATACGCAGTATTTT. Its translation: CASSARVRTDTQYF. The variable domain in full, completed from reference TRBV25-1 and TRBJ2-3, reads EADIYQTPRYLVIGTGKKITLECSQTMGHDKMYWYQQDPGMELHLIHYSYGVNSTEKGDLSSESTVSRIRTEHFPLTLESARPSHTSQYLCASSARVRTDTQYFGPGTRLTVL.

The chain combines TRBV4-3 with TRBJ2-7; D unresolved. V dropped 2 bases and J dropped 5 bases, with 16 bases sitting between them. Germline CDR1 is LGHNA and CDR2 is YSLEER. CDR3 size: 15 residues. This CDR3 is CASSQTLSSVHEQYF. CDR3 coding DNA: TGCGCCAGCAGCCAAACCCTATCTTCGGTCCACGAGCAGTACTTC.

For the CDR3, the DNA is TGTGCCACCACTCTGGACAGGGGCACAGATACGCAGTATTTT. It codes for CATTLDRGTDTQYF. The chain recombines TRBV2 with TRBJ2-3; 8 bases fit TRBD1. After removal of 10 bases from V and 1 base from J, the junction contained 7 bases not matched to a gene. The CDR3 covers 14 residues. Germline CDR1 is SNHLY and CDR2 is FYNNEI. Full variable domain (remainder filled in from reference TRBV2 and TRBJ2-3): EPEVTQTPSHQVTQMGQEVILRCVPISNHLYFYWYRQILGQKVEFLVSFYNNEISEKSEIFDDQFSVERPDGSNFTLKIRSTKLEDSAMYFCATTLDRGTDTQYFGPGTRLTVL.

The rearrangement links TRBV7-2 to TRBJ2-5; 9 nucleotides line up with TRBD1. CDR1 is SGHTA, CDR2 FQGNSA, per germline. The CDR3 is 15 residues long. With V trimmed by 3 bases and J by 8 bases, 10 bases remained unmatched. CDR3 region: CASSFGPGTGNTQYF. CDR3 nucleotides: TGTGCCAGCAGCTTCGGGCCTGGGACAGGGAACACCCAGTACTTC.

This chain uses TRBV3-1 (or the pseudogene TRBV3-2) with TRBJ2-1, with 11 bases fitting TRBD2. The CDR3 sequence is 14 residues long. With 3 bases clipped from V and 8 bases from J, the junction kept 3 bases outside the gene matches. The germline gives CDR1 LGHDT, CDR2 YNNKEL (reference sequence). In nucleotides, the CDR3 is TGTGCCAGCAGCCATCTACTAGCGGGAGATGAGCAGTTCTTC. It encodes CASSHLLAGDEQFF.

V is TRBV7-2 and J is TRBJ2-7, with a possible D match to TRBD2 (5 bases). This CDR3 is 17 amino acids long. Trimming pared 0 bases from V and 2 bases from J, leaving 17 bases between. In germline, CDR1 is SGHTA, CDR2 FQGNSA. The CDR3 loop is CASSLALRSGGTYEQYF. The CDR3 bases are TGTGCCAGCAGCTTAGCCCTTAGGAGCGGAGGTACCTACGAGCAGTACTTC. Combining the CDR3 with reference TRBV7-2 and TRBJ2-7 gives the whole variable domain GAGVSQSPSNKVTEKGKDVELRCDPISGHTALYWYRQSLGQGLEFLIYFQGNSAPDKSGLPSDRFSAERTGGSVSTLTIQRTQQEDSAVYLCASSLALRSGGTYEQYFGPGTRLTVT.

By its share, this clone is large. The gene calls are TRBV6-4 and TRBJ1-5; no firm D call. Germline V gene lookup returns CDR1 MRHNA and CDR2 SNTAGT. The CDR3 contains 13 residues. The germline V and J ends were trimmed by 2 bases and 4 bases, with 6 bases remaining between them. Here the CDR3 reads CASSDGENQPQHF. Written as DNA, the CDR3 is TGTGCCAGCAGTGACGGTGAGAATCAGCCCCAGCATTTT.

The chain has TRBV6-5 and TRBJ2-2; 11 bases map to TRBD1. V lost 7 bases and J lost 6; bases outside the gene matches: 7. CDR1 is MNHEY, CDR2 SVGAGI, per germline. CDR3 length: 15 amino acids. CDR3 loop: CASTLGTGGSGELFF. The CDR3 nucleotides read TGTGCCAGCACCCTCGGGACAGGGGGATCCGGGGAGCTGTTTTTT.

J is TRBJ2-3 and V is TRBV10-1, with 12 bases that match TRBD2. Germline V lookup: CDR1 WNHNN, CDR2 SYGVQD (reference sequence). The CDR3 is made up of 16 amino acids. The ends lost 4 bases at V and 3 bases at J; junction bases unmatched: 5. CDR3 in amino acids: CASSAILAGGTDTQYF. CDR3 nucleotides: TGCGCCAGCAGTGCTATTCTAGCGGGAGGGACAGATACGCAGTATTTT.

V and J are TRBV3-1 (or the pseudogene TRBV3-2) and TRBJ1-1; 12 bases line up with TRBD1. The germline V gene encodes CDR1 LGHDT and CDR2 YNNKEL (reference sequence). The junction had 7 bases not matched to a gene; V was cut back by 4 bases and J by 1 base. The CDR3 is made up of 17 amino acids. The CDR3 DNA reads TGTGCCAGCAGCCTAGGGACAGGGGGCGGGAGGAACACTGAAGCTTTCTTT. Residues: CASSLGTGGGRNTEAFF.